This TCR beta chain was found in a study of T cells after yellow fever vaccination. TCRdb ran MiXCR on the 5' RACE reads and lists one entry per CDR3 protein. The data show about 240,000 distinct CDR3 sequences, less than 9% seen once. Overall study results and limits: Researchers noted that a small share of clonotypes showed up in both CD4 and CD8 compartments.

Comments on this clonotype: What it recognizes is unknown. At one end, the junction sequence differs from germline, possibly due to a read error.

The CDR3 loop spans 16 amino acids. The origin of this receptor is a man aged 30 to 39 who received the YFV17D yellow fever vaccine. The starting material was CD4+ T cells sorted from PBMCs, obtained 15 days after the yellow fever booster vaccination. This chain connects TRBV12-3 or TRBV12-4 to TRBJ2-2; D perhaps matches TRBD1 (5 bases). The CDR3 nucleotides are TGTGTCAGCACCTCCTCAGGGTTAAGAAACACCGGGGAGCTGTTTTTT. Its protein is CVSTSSGLRNTGELFF.